This T cell receptor (beta chain) was observed in a study of shared clonotypes between healthy human individuals. About the study: With ages of 18 to 49, the donors were a couple of women and a few men.

Germline assignment: CDR1 MGHDK and CDR2 SYGVNS. The CDR3 is 15 residues long. Trimming left V 6 bases short and J 0 bases short, with 13 bases between. The repertoire was sequenced with immunoSEQ multiplex PCR; TCRdb's copy has only in-frame clones and lacks some. The sample contains about 490,000 clones, less than 80% of which appear only once. The V gene is TRBV25-1, the J gene TRBJ2-3; weak D call: TRBD2 (6 bases). This TCR derives from a woman aged 35 to 49 in good health. Some clones in this sample may be carry-over from other donors' samples. Material: PBMCs. DNA of the CDR3: TGTGCCAGCAGCCTCAGCGGGCTTAGCACAGATACGCAGTATTTT. It yields the protein CASSLSGLSTDTQYF.